A single sample is the source of the 9 T cell receptor beta chains below, sequenced in a study of T cell changes during pregnancy in multiple sclerosis. The assay was immunoSEQ multiplex PCR, and TCRdb's table has in-frame clones only and misses some. Counted here are roughly 110,000 clones, roughly 90% occurring once; the ten biggest clones make up 0.78%. Specimen: peripheral blood, collected in the third trimester of pregnancy. The receptors here all came from a female donor in good health, enrolled as a control in a pregnancy study.

This clone has only one observation. This chain joins TRBV2 and TRBJ1-5; D remains ambiguous. V was clipped by 3 bases and J by 2 bases, with 8 bases between them. The CDR3 is 14 amino acids. Per the germline V gene, CDR1 is SNHLY and CDR2 is FYNNEI. The chain's CDR3 is CASSEIGGNQPQHF. The CDR3, as DNA: TGTGCCAGCAGTGAGATCGGGGGCAATCAGCCCCAGCATTTT.

Here the CDR3 DNA reads TGTGCCAGCAGTTACCCCCCCAGTGAGACCCAGTACTTC. Translating gives CASSYPPSETQYF. J is TRBJ2-5 and V is TRBV6-6; D is unresolved. The V end lost 2 bases, the J end lost 5 bases, and 9 bases lay between the germline ends. Germline V gene lookup returns CDR1 MNHNY and CDR2 SVGAGI (reference sequence). The CDR3 is made up of 13 amino acids.

CDR3 sequence: CASSIGQPIYGYTF. In DNA, the CDR3 is TGTGCCAGTAGTATAGGACAGCCGATTTATGGCTACACCTTC. The chain combines TRBV19 with TRBJ1-2; TRBD1 is a possible D gene (5 bases). The germline CDR1 and CDR2 sequences are LNHDA and SQIVND (reference sequence). This CDR3 region has 14 residues. Trimming removed 1 base from V and 5 bases from J, with 11 bases in between.

The chain uses TRBV18 and TRBJ1-2; D gene uncertain. CDR1 and CDR2 from the germline V gene are KGHSH and LQKENI. CDR3 length equals 12 residues. The V and J ends lost 1 base and 6 bases respectively, with 6 bases between them. The CDR3 here is CASSPRGDGYTF. As DNA, the CDR3 is TGTGCCAGCTCACCACGGGGAGATGGCTACACCTTC.

V is TRBV5-1 and J is TRBJ1-1; D possibly corresponds to TRBD1 (5 bases). V was trimmed by 0 bases and J by 1 base, leaving 10 bases between them. Germline lookup yields CDR1 SGHRS and CDR2 YFSETQ. The CDR3 consists of 15 residues. The CDR3 coding sequence is TGCGCCAGCAGCTTGGGGGTGACAGCGAACACTGAAGCTTTCTTT. It is translated as CASSLGVTANTEAFF.

V gene TRBV11-2 combines with J gene TRBJ2-7, with D possibly TRBD2 on 6 matching bases. The CDR3 is 15 amino acids. Germline CDR1 reads SGHAT; CDR2 reads FQNNGV. The V gene lost 7 bases and the J gene lost 0 bases, with 16 bases spanning the gap. The CDR3 reads CASTFGTFSSYEQYF. The CDR3 DNA sequence: TGTGCCAGCACATTTGGGACTTTTAGCTCCTACGAGCAGTACTTC.

The chain recombines TRBV29-1 with TRBJ1-2, with 8 bases matching TRBD1. CDR1 SQVTM and CDR2 ANQGSEA come from the germline V gene. The CDR3 has 11 amino acids. The J segment lost 5 bases and the V segment lost 7 bases, leaving 3 bases of the junction unmatched. In nucleotides, the CDR3 is TGCAGCGACCGGACAGGGTATGGCTACACCTTC. Protein product: CSDRTGYGYTF.

The V and J genes are TRBV4-3 and TRBJ2-7, with a tentative D call TRBD2 (5 bases). The CDR3 runs to 13 residues. Per germline, CDR1 LGHNA and CDR2 YSLEER. V was cut by 0 bases and J by 3 bases, with 6 bases left in between. The CDR3 region is CASSQDGSYEQYF. CDR3 nucleotides: TGCGCCAGCAGCCAAGATGGGAGCTACGAGCAGTACTTC.

The chain joins TRBV11-1 to TRBJ2-2; 7 nucleotides match TRBD1. Germline CDR1 SGHAT, CDR2 FQDESV (reference sequence). The CDR3 covers 15 residues. With 2 bases clipped from V and 3 bases from J, the junction kept 3 bases outside the gene matches. The chain's CDR3 is CASSLRQGDTGELFF. Written as DNA, the CDR3 is TGTGCCAGCAGCTTACGACAGGGTGACACCGGGGAGCTGTTTTTT.